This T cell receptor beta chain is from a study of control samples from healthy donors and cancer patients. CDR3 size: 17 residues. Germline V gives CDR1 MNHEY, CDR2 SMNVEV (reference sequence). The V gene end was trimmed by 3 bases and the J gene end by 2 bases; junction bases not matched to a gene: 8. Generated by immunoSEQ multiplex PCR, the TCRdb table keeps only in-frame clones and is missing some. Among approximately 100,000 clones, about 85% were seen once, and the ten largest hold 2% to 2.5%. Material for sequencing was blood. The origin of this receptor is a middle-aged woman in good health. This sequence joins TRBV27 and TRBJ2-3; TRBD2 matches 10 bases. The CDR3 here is CASSLGSSGGNTDTQYF. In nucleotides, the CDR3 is TGTGCCAGCAGTTTGGGGTCTAGCGGGGGCAACACAGATACGCAGTATTTT.